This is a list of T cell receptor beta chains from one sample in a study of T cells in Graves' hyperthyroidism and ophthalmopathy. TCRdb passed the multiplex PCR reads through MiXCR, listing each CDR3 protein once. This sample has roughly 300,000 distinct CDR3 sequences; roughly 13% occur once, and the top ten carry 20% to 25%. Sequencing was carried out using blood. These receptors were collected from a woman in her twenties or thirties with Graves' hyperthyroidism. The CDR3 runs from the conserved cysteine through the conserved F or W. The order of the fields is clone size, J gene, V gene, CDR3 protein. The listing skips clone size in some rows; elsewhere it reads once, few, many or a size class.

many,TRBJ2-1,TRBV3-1,CASSQESLAVWNEQFF
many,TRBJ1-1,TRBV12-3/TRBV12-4,CASSLVSARTAKTTEAFF
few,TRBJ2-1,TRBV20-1,CSARVFQREGLNEQFF
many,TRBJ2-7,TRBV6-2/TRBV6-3,CASSRTLPIYEQYF
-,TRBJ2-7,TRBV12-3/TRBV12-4,CASSYRGTSVGEQYF
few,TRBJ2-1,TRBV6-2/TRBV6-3,CASREGLAKYNEQFF
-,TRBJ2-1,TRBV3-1,CASSQWREGGNEQFF
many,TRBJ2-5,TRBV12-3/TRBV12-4,CASSGQETQYF
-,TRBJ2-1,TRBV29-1,CSGGGDSYNEQFF
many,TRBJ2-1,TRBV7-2,CASSFGGTTNEQFF
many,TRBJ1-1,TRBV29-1,CSVGSTEAFF
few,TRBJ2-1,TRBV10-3,CAIRGTAEPFF
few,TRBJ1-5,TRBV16,CASSPSRAESNQPQHF
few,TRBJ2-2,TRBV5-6,CASSDPGWDTGELFF
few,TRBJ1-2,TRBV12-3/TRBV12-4,CASSFAGSGYTF
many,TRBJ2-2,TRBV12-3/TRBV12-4,CASRRSGELFF
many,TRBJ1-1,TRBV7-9,CASSGEVLEAFF
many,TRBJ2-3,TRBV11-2,CASSSYRSGTADTQYF
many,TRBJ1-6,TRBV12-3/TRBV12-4,CASRFTGTSSYNSPLHF
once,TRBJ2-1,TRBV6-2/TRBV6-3,CASSGQLATDEQFF
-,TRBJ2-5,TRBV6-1,CASSLWDRDQETQYF
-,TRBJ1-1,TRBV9,CASSVEPGSGIEAFF
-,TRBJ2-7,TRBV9,CASSVEWAGSYEQYF
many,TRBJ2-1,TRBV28,CASSPDRGGNEQFF
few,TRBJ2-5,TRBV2,CASGQGKGETQYF
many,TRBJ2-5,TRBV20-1,CSARDSWRETGETQYF
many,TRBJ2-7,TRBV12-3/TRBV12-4,CASSPVGVGHEQYF
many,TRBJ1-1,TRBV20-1,CSAMPGTGRGGTEAFF
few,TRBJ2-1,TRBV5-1,CASSLLVRRDNEQFF